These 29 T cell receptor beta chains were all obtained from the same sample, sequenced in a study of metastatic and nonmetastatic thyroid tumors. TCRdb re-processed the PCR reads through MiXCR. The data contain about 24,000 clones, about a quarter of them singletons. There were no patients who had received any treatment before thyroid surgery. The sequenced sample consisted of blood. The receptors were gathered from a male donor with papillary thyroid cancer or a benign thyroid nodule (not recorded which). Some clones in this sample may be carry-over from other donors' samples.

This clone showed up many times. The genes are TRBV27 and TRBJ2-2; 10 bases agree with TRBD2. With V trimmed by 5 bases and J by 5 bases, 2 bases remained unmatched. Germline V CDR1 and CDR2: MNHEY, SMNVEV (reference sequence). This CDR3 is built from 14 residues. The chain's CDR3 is CASSTGLATGELFF. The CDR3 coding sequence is TGTGCCAGCAGTACGGGACTAGCGACCGGGGAGCTGTTTTTT.

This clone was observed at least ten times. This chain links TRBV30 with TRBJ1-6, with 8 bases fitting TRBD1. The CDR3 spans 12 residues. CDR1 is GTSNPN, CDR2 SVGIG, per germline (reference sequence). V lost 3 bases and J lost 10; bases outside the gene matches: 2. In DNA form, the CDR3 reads TGTGCCTGGAGCCCAGGGGGCTCACCCCTCCACTTT. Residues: CAWSPGGSPLHF.

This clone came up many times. DNA of the CDR3: TGTGCCAGCAGTTTATTCGGTGGCGGGGAGCTGTTTTTT. It specifies CASSLFGGGELFF. The rearrangement joins TRBV27 to TRBJ2-2; no clear D. This CDR3 is 13 amino acids long. The ends were cut back, 1 base at V and 7 bases at J, with 7 bases in the middle. CDR1 MNHEY and CDR2 SMNVEV come from the germline V gene (reference sequence).

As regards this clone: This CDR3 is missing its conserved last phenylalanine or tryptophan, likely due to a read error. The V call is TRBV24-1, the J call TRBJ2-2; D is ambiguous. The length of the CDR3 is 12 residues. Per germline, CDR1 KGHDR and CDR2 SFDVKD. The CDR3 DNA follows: TGTGCCTCCAGTGTTGTCACCGGGGAGCTGTTTTCT. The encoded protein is CASSVVTGELFS.

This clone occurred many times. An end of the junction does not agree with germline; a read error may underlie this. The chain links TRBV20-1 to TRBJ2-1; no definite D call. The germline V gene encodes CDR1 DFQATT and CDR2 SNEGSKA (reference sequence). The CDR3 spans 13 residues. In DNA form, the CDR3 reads TGCAGTGCTAGGCTCCCCTCCTACAATGAGCGGTTCTTC. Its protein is CSARLPSYNERFF.

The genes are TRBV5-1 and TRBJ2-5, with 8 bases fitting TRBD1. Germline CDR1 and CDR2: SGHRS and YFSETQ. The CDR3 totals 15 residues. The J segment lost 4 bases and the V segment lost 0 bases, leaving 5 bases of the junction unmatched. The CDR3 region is CASSLDDRGPETQYF. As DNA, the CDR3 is TGCGCCAGCAGCTTGGATGACAGGGGTCCAGAGACCCAGTACTTC.

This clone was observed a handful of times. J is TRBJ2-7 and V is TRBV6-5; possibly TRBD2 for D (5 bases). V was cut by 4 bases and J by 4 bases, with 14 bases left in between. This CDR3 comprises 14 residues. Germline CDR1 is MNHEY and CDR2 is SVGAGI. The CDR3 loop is CASSSTRGTYEQYF. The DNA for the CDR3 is TGTGCCAGCAGTTCCACCCGGGGAACATACGAGCAGTACTTC.

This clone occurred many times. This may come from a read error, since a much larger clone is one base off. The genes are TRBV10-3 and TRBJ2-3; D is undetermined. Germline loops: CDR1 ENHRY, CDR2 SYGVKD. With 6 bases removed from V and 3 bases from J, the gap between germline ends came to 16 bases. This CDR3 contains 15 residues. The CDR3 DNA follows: TGTGCCATCAGCCCGGGCCCTTCTAGAACAGATACGCAGTATTTT. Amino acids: CAISPGPSRTDTQYF.

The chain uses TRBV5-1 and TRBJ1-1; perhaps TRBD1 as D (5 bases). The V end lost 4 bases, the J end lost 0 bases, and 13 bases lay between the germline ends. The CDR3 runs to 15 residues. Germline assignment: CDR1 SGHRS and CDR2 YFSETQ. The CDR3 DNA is TGCGCCAGCAGCCCCTCCCAGGGACTGAACACTGAAGCTTTCTTT. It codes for CASSPSQGLNTEAFF.

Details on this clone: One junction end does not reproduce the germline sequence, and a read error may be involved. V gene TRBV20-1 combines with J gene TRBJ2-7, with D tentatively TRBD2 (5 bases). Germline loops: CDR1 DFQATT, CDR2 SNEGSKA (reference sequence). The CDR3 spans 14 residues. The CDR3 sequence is CIASSGGINNEQYF. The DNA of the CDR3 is TGCATTGCTAGCTCCGGCGGTATCAACAACGAGCAGTACTTC.

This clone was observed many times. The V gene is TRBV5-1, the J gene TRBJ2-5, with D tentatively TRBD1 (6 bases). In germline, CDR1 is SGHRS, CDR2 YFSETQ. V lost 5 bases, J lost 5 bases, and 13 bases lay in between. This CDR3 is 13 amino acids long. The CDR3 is CASRPYQGETQYF. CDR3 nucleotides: TGCGCCAGCAGGCCTTACCAGGGGGAGACCCAGTACTTC.

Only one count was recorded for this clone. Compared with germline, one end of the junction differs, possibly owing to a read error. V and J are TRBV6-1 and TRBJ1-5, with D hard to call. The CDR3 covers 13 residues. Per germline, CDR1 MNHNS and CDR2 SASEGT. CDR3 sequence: CACDSYSNHPRHF. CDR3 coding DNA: TGTGCCTGCGATTCGTATAGCAATCACCCCCGGCATTTT.

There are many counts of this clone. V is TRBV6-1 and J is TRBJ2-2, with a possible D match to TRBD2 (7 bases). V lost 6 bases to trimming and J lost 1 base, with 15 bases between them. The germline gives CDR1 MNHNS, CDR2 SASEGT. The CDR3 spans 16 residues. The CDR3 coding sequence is TGTGCCAGCAGCCGAAAGGGGGGGATGAACACCGGGGAGCTGTTTTTT. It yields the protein CASSRKGGMNTGELFF.

CDR3 DNA: TGTGCCAGCAGTGAAGCCGAGGGGGCAGGGGGGGTCGAGCAGTACTTC. It yields the protein CASSEAEGAGGVEQYF. The chain recombines TRBV6-1 with TRBJ2-7, with D possibly being TRBD1 or TRBD2 (7 bases each). The CDR3 length is 16 residues. Trimming pared 0 bases from V and 6 bases from J, leaving 18 bases between. Germline-derived CDR1 and CDR2 are MNHNS and SASEGT.

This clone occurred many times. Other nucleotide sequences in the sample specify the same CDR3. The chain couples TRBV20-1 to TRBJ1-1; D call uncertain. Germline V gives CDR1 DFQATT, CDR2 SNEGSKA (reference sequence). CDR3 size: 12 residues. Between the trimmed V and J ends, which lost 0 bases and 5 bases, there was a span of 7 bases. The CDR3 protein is CSARDVGTEAFF. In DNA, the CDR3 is TGCAGTGCTAGAGATGTGGGGACTGAAGCTTTCTTT.

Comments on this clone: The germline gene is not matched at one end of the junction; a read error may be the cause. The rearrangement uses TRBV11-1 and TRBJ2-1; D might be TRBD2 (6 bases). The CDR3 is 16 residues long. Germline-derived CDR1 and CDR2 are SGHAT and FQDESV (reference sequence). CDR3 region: CASRLQGSSGYNDQFF. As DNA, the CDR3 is TGTGCCAGCCGCCTACAAGGCAGTAGCGGCTACAATGATCAGTTCTTC.

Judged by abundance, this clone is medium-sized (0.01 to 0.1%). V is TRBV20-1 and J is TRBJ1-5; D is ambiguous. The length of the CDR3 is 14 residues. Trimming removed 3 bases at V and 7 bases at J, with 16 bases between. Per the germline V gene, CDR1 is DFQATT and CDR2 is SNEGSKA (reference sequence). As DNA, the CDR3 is TGCAGTGCTAGTGCGGGCTCGGGCAGGCAGCCCCAGCATTTT. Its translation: CSASAGSGRQPQHF.

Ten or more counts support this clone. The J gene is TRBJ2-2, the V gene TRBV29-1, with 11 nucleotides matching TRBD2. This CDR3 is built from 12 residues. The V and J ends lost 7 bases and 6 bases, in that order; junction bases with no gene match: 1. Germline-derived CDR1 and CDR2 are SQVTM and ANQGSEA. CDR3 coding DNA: TGCAGCGCTAGCGGGAGGTCCGGGGAGCTGTTTTTT. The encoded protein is CSASGRSGELFF.

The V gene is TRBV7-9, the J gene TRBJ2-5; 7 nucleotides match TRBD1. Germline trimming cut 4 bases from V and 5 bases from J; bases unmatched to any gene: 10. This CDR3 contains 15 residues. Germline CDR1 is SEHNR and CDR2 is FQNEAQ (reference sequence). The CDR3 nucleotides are TGTGCCAGCAGCTCCTCGGGACAGCTTGTGGAGACCCAGTACTTC. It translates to CASSSSGQLVETQYF.

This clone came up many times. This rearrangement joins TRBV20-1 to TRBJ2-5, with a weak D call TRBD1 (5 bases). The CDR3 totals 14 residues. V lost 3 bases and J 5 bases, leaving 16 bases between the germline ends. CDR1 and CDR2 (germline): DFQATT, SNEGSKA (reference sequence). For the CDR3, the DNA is TGCAGTGCTAGGAAGGGGCGCCTCGGGGAGACCCAGTACTTC. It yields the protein CSARKGRLGETQYF.

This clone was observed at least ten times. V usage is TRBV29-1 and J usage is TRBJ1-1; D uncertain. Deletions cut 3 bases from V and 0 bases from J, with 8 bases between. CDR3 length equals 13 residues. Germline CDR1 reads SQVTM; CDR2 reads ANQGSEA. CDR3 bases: TGCAGCGTTGATCCAACCATGAACACTGAAGCTTTCTTT. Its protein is CSVDPTMNTEAFF.

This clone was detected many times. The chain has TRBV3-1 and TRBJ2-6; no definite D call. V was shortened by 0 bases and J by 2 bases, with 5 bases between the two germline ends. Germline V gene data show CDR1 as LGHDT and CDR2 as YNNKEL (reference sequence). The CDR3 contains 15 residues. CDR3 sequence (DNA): TGTGCCAGCAGCCAAGATACGACTGGGGCCAACGTCCTGACTTTC. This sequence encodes CASSQDTTGANVLTF. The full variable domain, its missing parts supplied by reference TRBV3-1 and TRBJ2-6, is DTAVSQTPKYLVTQMGNDKSIKCEQNLGHDTMYWYKQDSKKFLKIMFSYNNKELIINETVPNRFSPKSPDKAHLNLHINSLELGDSAVYFCASSQDTTGANVLTFGAGSRLTVL.

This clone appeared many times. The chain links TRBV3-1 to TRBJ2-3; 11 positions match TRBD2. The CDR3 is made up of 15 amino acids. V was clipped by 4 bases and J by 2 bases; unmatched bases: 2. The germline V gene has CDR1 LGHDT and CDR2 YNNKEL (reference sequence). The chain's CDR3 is CASSPGLAATDTQYF. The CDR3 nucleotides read TGTGCCAGCAGCCCGGGACTAGCGGCCACAGATACGCAGTATTTT.

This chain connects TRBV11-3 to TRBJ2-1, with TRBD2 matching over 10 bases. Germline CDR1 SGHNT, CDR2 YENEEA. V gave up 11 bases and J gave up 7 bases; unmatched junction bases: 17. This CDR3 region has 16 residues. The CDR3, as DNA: TGTGCCTGGACAGGTGCGGCTAGCGGGAGAGTTAATGAGCAGTTCTTC. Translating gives CAWTGAASGRVNEQFF. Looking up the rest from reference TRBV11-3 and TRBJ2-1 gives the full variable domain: EAGVVQSPRYKIIEKKQPVAFWCNPISGHNTLYWYLQNLGQGPELLIRYENEEAVDDSQLPKDRFSAERLKGVDSTLKIQPAELGDSAVYLCAWTGAASGRVNEQFFGPGTRLTVL.

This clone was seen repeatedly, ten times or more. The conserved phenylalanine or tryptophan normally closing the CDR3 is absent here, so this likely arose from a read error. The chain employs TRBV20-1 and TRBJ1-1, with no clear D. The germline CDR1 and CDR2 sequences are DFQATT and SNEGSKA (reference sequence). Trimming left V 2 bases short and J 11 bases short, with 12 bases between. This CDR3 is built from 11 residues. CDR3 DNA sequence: TGCAGTGCTAGATTACTAGCATCGGCTTTCCTT. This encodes CSARLLASAFL.

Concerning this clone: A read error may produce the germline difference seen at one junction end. This chain's CDR3 is CASKSRQGLTGGLFF. The CDR3 DNA is TGTGCCAGCAAATCGCGGCAGGGTTTGACCGGGGGGCTGTTTTTT. This chain joins TRBV28 and TRBJ2-2; D perhaps matches TRBD2 (6 bases). This CDR3 has 15 residues. From germline, CDR1 is MDHEN and CDR2 SYDVKM.

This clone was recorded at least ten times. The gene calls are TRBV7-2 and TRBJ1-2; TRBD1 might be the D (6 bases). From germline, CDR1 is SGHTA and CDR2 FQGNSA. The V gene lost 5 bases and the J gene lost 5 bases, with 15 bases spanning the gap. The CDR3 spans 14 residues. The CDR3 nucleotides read TGTGCCAGCAGCCCAGCGGGGGCCCGGTATGGCTACACCTTC. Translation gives CASSPAGARYGYTF.

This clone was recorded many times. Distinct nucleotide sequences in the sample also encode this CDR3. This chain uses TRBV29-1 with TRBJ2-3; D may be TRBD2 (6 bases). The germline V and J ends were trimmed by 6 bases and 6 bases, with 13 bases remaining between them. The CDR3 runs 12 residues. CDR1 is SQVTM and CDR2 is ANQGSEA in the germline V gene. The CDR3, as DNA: TGCAGCGTCCCGACGGCGGGGGATACGCAGTATTTT. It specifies CSVPTAGDTQYF.

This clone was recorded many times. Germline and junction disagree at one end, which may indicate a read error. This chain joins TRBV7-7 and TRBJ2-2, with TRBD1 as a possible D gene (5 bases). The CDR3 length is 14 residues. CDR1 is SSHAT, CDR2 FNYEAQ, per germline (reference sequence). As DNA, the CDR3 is TGTGCTAGCAGCCCCAAGGGGTACACCGGGGAGCTGTTTTTT. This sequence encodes CASSPKGYTGELFF.